The rows below give T cell receptor beta chains drawn from one sample of a study of blood T cell repertoires in COVID-19. The repertoire was sequenced with immunoSEQ multiplex PCR; TCRdb's copy has only in-frame clones and lacks some. This sample has some 170,000 clones, with roughly 82% found just once. Material for sequencing was peripheral blood. The receptor source for this set is a woman aged 70-85 years with acute or convalescent COVID-19. The CDR3 runs from the conserved cysteine through the conserved F or W. The order of the fields is clone size, V gene, J gene, D gene, CDR3 protein, CDR3 DNA. A D gene is named only where the DNA matches it firmly. Size is omitted from some rows. Given values are once, few, many or a class for expanded clones.

-,TRBV5-4,TRBJ2-1,-,CASSPGYNEQFF,TGTGCCAGCAGCCCAGGTTACAATGAGCAGTTCTTC
-,TRBV5-1,TRBJ1-2,-,CASSLDQGYYGYTF,TGCGCCAGCAGCTTGGATCAGGGGTACTATGGCTACACCTTC
-,TRBV4-3,TRBJ2-7,-,CASSQDGGYEQYF,TGCGCCAGCAGCCAAGACGGCGGTTACGAGCAGTACTTC
-,TRBV27,TRBJ2-3,TRBD1,CASSFDRDGTQYF,TGTGCCAGCAGTTTTGACAGGGACGGTACGCAGTATTTT
-,TRBV10-3,TRBJ2-3,TRBD1,CAIWGQGSDTQYF,TGTGCCATCTGGGGACAGGGGTCAGATACGCAGTATTTT
few,TRBV3-1/TRBV3-2,TRBJ2-6,-,CASSQRSQGVSGANVLTF,TGTGCCAGCAGCCAAAGGTCGCAGGGTGTCTCTGGGGCCAACGTCCTGACTTTC
-,TRBV3-1/TRBV3-2,TRBJ2-7,-,CASSQDGRPSSYEQYF,TGTGCCAGCAGCCAAGATGGTCGTCCGAGCTCCTACGAGCAGTACTTC
-,TRBV11-2,TRBJ1-1,-,CASSLSQGEAFF,TGTGCCAGCAGCTTGTCCCAGGGGGAAGCTTTCTTT
-,TRBV6-4,TRBJ2-3,TRBD2,CASSEWREGTQYF,TGTGCCAGCAGTGAGTGGCGGGAGGGCACGCAGTATTTT
-,TRBV27,TRBJ1-5,-,CASKTLLGGVQPQHF,TGTGCCAGCAAGACCCTTCTGGGGGGGGTTCAGCCCCAGCATTTT
-,TRBV30,TRBJ1-2,-,CAWSVQLDGYTF,TGTGCCTGGAGTGTACAACTAGATGGCTACACCTTC
-,TRBV7-2,TRBJ2-2,TRBD2,CASSFTSGVTGELFF,TGTGCCAGCAGCTTTACTAGCGGGGTCACCGGGGAGCTGTTTTTT
-,TRBV6-1,TRBJ2-6,-,CASSEGTGSGANVLTF,TGTGCCAGCAGTGAGGGCACAGGATCTGGGGCCAACGTCCTGACTTTC
-,TRBV27,TRBJ2-4,TRBD1,CASSMAGGAAKNIQYF,TGTGCCAGCAGTATGGCAGGGGGCGCGGCCAAAAACATTCAGTACTTC
-,TRBV30,TRBJ1-1,TRBD1,CAWSVPYTRQGLNTEAFF,TGTGCCTGGAGTGTACCCTATACCCGACAGGGACTGAACACTGAAGCTTTCTTT
-,TRBV4-3,TRBJ2-1,TRBD1,CASSRGTGADQQFF,TGCGCCAGCAGCCGAGGGACAGGGGCTGATCAGCAGTTCTTC
-,TRBV5-1,TRBJ1-2,-,CASSPSRDNYGYTF,TGCGCCAGCAGCCCCTCACGGGATAACTATGGCTACACCTTC
once,TRBV15,TRBJ2-3,-,CATSRDRKATDTQYF,TGTGCCACCAGCAGAGATAGGAAAGCGACAGATACGCAGTATTTT
-,TRBV10-3,TRBJ1-3,-,CAISDRAGNTIYF,TGTGCCATCAGTGACAGGGCTGGAAACACCATATATTTT
few,TRBV10-3,TRBJ1-5,TRBD1,CAISEGKQGADQPQHF,TGTGCCATCAGTGAGGGGAAACAGGGGGCTGATCAGCCCCAGCATTTT
-,TRBV5-4,TRBJ1-2,TRBD1,CASSLDGQGVVVGGYTF,TGTGCCAGCAGCTTGGATGGACAGGGGGTGGTGGTAGGCGGCTACACCTTC
-,TRBV5-1,TRBJ2-1,TRBD2,CASSLGGLAGEYNEQFF,TGCGCCAGCAGCTTGGGGGGACTAGCGGGAGAGTACAATGAGCAGTTCTTC
few,TRBV20-1,TRBJ1-5,TRBD1,CSASAPLQGVGQPQHF,TGCAGTGCTAGTGCCCCCCTACAGGGGGTAGGGCAGCCCCAGCATTTT
once,TRBV24-1,TRBJ2-7,-,CATSDSGLSYEQYF,TGTGCCACCAGTGATTCAGGACTTTCCTACGAGCAGTACTTC
-,TRBV19,TRBJ1-2,TRBD1,CASSTTGAYGYTF,TGTGCCAGTAGTACGACAGGGGCCTATGGCTACACCTTC
few,TRBV2,TRBJ2-1,-,CASSDGGQGYNEQFF,TGTGCCAGCAGTGACGGGGGGCAGGGCTACAATGAGCAGTTCTTC
-,TRBV4-3,TRBJ2-3,-,CASSQDFGAGSTDTQYF,TGCGCCAGCAGCCAAGATTTTGGCGCGGGCAGCACAGATACGCAGTATTTT
-,TRBV2,TRBJ2-5,TRBD1,CASGAGGLGETQYF,TGTGCCAGCGGGGCAGGGGGCCTCGGAGAGACCCAGTACTTC
-,TRBV6-5,TRBJ2-7,TRBD1,CASSADRGAYEQYF,TGTGCCAGCAGCGCGGACAGGGGAGCCTACGAGCAGTACTTC
-,TRBV7-9,TRBJ2-5,-,CASSPWASRETQYF,TGTGCCAGCAGCCCGTGGGCCTCACGCGAGACCCAGTACTTC
-,TRBV11-2,TRBJ1-3,-,CASSRSGGTGNTIYF,TGTGCCAGCAGCCGATCGGGGGGGACTGGAAACACCATATATTTT
-,TRBV11-3,TRBJ2-3,TRBD2,CASSLGSSSGSRDTQYF,TGTGCCAGCAGCTTAGGGTCCTCTAGCGGGAGTAGAGATACGCAGTATTTT
-,TRBV10-3,TRBJ1-2,-,CAISVRGYGYTF,TGTGCCATCAGTGTTCGGGGTTATGGCTACACCTTC
-,TRBV10-1,TRBJ2-3,TRBD2,CASSSQLAGSLDTQYF,TGCGCCAGCAGCTCCCAACTAGCGGGAAGTCTAGATACGCAGTATTTT
-,TRBV4-3,TRBJ1-2,-,CASSQDISGYDGYTF,TGCGCCAGCAGCCAAGATATATCAGGGTATGATGGCTACACCTTC
-,TRBV27,TRBJ2-2,-,CASSPQMFTGELFF,TGTGCCAGCAGTCCCCAAATGTTCACCGGGGAGCTGTTTTTT
-,TRBV30,TRBJ1-1,TRBD1,CAWSGYRGTEAFF,TGTGCCTGGAGTGGGTACAGGGGCACTGAAGCTTTCTTT
-,TRBV9,TRBJ2-1,TRBD2,CASSVAGGGATHNNEQFF,TGTGCCAGCAGCGTAGCCGGCGGGGGGGCAACACACAACAATGAGCAGTTCTTC
few,TRBV7-3,TRBJ1-3,TRBD1,CASSLEGAAGNTIYF,TGTGCCAGCAGCTTAGAGGGGGCGGCTGGAAACACCATATATTTT
-,TRBV7-2,TRBJ2-1,TRBD2,CASSLAGTSGNEQFF,TGTGCCAGCAGCTTAGCCGGGACTAGCGGCAATGAGCAGTTCTTC
-,TRBV20-1,TRBJ2-7,TRBD1,CSASGDRAYEQYF,TGCAGTGCTAGTGGGGACAGAGCCTACGAGCAGTACTTC